Listed here is a single T cell receptor beta chain. The target antigen is unknown. This entry is derived from a study of cytomegalovirus exposure and HLA in healthy donors. The study, taken as a whole, reports: An analysis done earlier found most TCR beta V segments productive about 87% or about 30% of the time. According to the study, roughly 160 TCR beta chains were cytomegalovirus-associated.

In the PCR, 60 Vbeta and 13 Jbeta primers were used. Generated by immunoSEQ multiplex PCR, the TCRdb table keeps only in-frame clones and is missing some. The sample holds around 150,000 clones; roughly 70% are singletons and the top ten take approximately 4.3%. The sequence was obtained from a man in his 60s in good health and CMV-seronegative. Sequencing was carried out using PBMCs.

The CDR3 sequence is CASSLGGGEGNEQFF. The CDR3 region has the DNA TGTGCCAGCAGCTTGGGCGGCGGGGAAGGCAATGAGCAGTTCTTC. This rearrangement joins TRBV7-2 to TRBJ2-1, with D possibly being TRBD2 (6 bases). V shed 3 bases and J shed 6 bases, with 15 bases lying between them. The V gene's germline CDR1 is SGHTA and CDR2 FQGNSA. This CDR3 has 15 amino acids.